One sample yielded the 9 T cell receptor beta chains listed below, sequenced in a study of T cell repertoires in cytomegalovirus infection. Each CDR3 protein gets one entry after TCRdb re-called the reads with MiXCR. The data show 250,000 to 300,000 distinct CDR3 sequences, approximately 13% seen once. Sequenced sample: PBMCs. These receptors originate from a human donor in good health (CMV status not recorded). Some clones in this sample may be carry-over from other donors' samples.

This clonotype has a count of ten or more. The genes are TRBV7-2 and TRBJ2-3, with D unclear. The CDR3 covers 14 residues. Germline loops: CDR1 SGHTA, CDR2 FQGNSA. V was cut by 2 bases and J by 4 bases, with 10 bases left in between. CDR3 coding DNA: TGTGCCAGCAGCTTACGGGTTGGCGCAGATACGCAGTATTTT. Its protein is CASSLRVGADTQYF.

The gene calls are TRBV5-5 and TRBJ1-2; 8 bases fit TRBD1. The V gene's germline CDR1 is SGHKS and CDR2 YYEKEE (reference sequence). Losses at the gene ends were 2 bases for V and 8 bases for J; bases not matched to a gene: 8. This CDR3 spans 14 amino acids. This chain's CDR3 is CASSFDRGPFGYTF. The CDR3 coding sequence is TGTGCCAGCAGCTTTGACAGGGGTCCGTTCGGCTACACCTTC.

The V and J genes are TRBV6-1 and TRBJ2-3; 8 bases fit TRBD2. CDR1 MNHNS and CDR2 SASEGT come from the germline V gene. V shed 2 bases and J 8 bases; nucleotides not matched to a gene: 9. The CDR3 spans 15 residues. The CDR3 sequence is CASSESVAGGFTQYF. For the CDR3, the DNA is TGTGCCAGCAGTGAAAGCGTGGCGGGAGGCTTTACGCAGTATTTT.

This clonotype was seen many times. This chain connects TRBV2 to TRBJ2-5; 7 bases are shared with TRBD1. V shed 6 bases, J shed 2 bases, and the junction held 12 bases outside the gene matches. The CDR3 is 16 residues long. Germline V gene sequence: CDR1 SNHLY, CDR2 FYNNEI. The CDR3 DNA is TGTGCCAGCAGAGACAGGGCCGGTACCGTTCAAGAGACCCAGTACTTC. Protein sequence: CASRDRAGTVQETQYF.

This sequence joins TRBV6-1 and TRBJ1-1, with TRBD1 as a possible D gene (5 bases). V shed 6 bases and J shed 8 bases, with 13 bases lying between them. Germline values: CDR1 MNHNS, CDR2 SASEGT. CDR3 length equals 12 residues. The CDR3 spells CASRDQGTEAFF. CDR3 in DNA: TGTGCCAGCAGGGACCAGGGAACCGAAGCTTTCTTT.

This clonotype was recorded a few times. A read error may be the cause here, since a much bigger clone is one base away. The chain employs TRBV7-9 and TRBJ2-5; D is uncertain. V was cut by 1 base and J by 2 bases, with 8 bases left in between. There are 14 residues in the CDR3. Per the germline V gene, CDR1 is SEHNR and CDR2 is FQNEAQ (reference sequence). CDR3 protein: CASSLVPSQETQYF. CDR3 in DNA: TGTGCCAGCAGCTTAGTCCCCAGTCAAGAGACCCAGTACTTC.

In its sample, this clonotype was seen many times. The CDR3 sequence is CAISPQGSSYNSPLHF. In DNA, the CDR3 is TGTGCCATCAGCCCCCAGGGAAGCTCCTATAATTCACCCCTCCACTTT. The rearrangement uses TRBV10-3 and TRBJ1-6; a possible D gene is TRBD1 (5 bases). V was clipped by 6 bases and J by 0 bases, with 12 bases between them. Germline CDR1 and CDR2: ENHRY and SYGVKD. CDR3 length: 16 amino acids.

In its sample, this clonotype was seen a few times. This chain links TRBV28 with TRBJ1-1; 7 bases are a match to TRBD1. This CDR3 is built from 14 residues. Germline V lookup: CDR1 MDHEN, CDR2 SYDVKM. V lost 4 bases, J lost 6 bases, and 8 bases stayed unmatched. The CDR3 protein is CASSSWGQPSEAFF. CDR3 coding DNA: TGTGCCAGCAGTTCTTGGGGACAGCCTTCTGAAGCTTTCTTT.

This chain uses TRBV2 with TRBJ2-7; possible D gene TRBD1, 6 bases. The germline V gene has CDR1 SNHLY and CDR2 FYNNEI. The CDR3 covers 13 residues. V was pared by 6 bases and J by 6 bases, with 15 bases between. The CDR3 protein is CASRPGHIFEQYF. CDR3 DNA: TGTGCCAGCAGGCCGGGACATATCTTCGAGCAGTACTTC.